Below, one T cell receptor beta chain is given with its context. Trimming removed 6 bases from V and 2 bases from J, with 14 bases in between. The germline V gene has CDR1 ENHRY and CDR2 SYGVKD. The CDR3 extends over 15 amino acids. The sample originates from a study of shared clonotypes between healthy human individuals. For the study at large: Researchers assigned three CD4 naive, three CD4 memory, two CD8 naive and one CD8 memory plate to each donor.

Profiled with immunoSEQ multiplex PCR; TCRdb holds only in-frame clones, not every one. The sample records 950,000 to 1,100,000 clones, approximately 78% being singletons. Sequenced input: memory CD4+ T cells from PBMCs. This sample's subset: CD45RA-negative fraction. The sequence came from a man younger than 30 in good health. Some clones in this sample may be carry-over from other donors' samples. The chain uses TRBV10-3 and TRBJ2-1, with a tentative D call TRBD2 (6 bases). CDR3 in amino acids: CAIRDSRETYNEQFF. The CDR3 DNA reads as TGTGCCATCAGAGATTCACGGGAGACCTACAATGAGCAGTTCTTC.